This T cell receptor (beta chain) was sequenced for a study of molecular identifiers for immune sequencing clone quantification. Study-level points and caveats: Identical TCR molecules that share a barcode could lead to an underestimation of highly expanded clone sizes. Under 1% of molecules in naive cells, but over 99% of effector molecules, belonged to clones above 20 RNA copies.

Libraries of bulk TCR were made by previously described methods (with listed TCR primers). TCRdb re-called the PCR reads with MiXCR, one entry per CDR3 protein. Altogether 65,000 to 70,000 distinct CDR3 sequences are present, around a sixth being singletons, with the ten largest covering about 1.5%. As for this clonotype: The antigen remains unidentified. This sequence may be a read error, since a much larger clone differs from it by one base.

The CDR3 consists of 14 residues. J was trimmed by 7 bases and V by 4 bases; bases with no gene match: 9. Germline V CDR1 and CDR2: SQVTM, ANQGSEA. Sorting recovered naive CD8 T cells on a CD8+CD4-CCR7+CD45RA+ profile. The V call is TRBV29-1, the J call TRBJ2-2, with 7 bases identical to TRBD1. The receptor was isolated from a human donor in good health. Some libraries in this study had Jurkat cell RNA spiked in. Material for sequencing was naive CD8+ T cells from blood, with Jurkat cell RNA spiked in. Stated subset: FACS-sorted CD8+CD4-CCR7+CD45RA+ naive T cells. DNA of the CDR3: TGCAGCGTTGTCGACAGGGAAGTTGGCGGGGAGCTGTTTTTT. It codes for CSVVDREVGGELFF.